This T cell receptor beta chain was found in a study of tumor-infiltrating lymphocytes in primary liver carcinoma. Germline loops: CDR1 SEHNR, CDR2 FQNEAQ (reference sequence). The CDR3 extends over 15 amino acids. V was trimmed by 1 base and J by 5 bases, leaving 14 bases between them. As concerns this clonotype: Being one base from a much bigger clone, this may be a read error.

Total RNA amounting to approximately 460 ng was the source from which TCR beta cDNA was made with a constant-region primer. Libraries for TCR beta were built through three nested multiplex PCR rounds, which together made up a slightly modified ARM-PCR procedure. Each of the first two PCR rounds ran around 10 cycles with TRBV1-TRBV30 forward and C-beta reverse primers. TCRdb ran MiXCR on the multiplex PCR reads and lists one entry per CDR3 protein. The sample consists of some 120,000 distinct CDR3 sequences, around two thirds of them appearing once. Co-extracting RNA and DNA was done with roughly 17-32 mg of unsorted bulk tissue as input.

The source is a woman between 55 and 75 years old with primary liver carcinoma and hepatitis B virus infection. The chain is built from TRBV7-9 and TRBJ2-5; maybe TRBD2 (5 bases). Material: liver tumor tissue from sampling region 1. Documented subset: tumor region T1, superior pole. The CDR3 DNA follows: TGTGCCAGCAGCTTAGGACTATTCGTGGGGGAGACCCAGTACTTC. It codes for CASSLGLFVGETQYF.